A single sample is the source of the 32 T cell receptor beta chains below, sequenced in a study of blood T cell repertoires in COVID-19. The assay was immunoSEQ multiplex PCR, and TCRdb's table has in-frame clones only and misses some. The sample holds roughly 320,000 clones, around 90% seen once. Sample: peripheral blood. The receptors were sampled from a man aged 70 or older with acute or convalescent COVID-19.

The chain couples TRBV5-6 to TRBJ1-1; D is unclear. CDR1 and CDR2 (germline): SGHDT, YYEEEE. The CDR3 spans 12 residues. Trimming took 4 bases from V and 6 from J, leaving 10 bases between them. The CDR3 DNA reads TGTGCCAGCAGCCGCTTACCGGCTGAAGCTTTCTTT. Amino acid sequence: CASSRLPAEAFF.

This clone was found once. The chain joins TRBV12-3 or TRBV12-4 to TRBJ2-1; D gene ambiguous. This CDR3 is 13 amino acids long. V was shortened by 6 bases and J by 6 bases, with 12 bases between the two germline ends. The CDR3 region is CASRKAGFNEQFF. The CDR3 nucleotides are TGTGCCAGCAGAAAAGCAGGATTCAATGAGCAGTTCTTC.

The chain combines TRBV7-2 with TRBJ1-6, with 12 bases fitting TRBD1. This CDR3 is built from 16 residues. J lost 15 bases, V lost 2 bases, and 11 bases had no gene match. Germline V gives CDR1 SGHTA, CDR2 FQGNSA. This CDR3 reads CASSLTGTGGSPVLHF. The CDR3 nucleotides read TGTGCCAGCAGCTTAACCGGGACAGGGGGCTCCCCAGTCCTCCACTTT. Supplemented by reference TRBV7-2 and TRBJ1-6, the full variable domain reads GAGVSQSPSNKVTEKGKDVELRCDPISGHTALYWYRQSLGQGLEFLIYFQGNSAPDKSGLPSDRFSAERTGGSVSTLTIQRTQQEDSAVYLCASSLTGTGGSPVLHFGNGTRLTVT.

CDR3 nucleotide sequence: TGTGCCAGCAGCTTGTGGGGGGAACCCACAGATACGCAGTATTTT. Residues: CASSLWGEPTDTQYF. The rearrangement uses TRBV5-5 and TRBJ2-3; D is possibly TRBD2 (6 bases). The CDR3 length is 15 residues. CDR1 and CDR2 from the germline V gene are SGHKS and YYEKEE (reference sequence). Trimming cost V 1 base and J 2 bases, with 11 bases left between them.

The chain recombines TRBV6-6 with TRBJ2-2; D is possibly TRBD1 (5 bases). Germline assignment: CDR1 MNHNY and CDR2 SVGAGI (reference sequence). Trimming shortened V by 2 bases and J by 5 bases, and 15 bases separated the two germline ends. The CDR3 loop spans 16 amino acids. CDR3 residues: CASSYRDRAGTGELFF. The DNA for the CDR3 is TGTGCCAGCAGTTACCGCGACAGAGCTGGGACCGGGGAGCTGTTTTTT.

CDR3 region: CASSEGLAGQYNEQFF. For the CDR3, the DNA is TGTGCCAGCAGCGAGGGACTAGCGGGTCAGTACAATGAGCAGTTCTTC. V and J are TRBV5-4 and TRBJ2-1, with 12 bases that match TRBD2. The CDR3 length is 16 residues. Trimming cost V 4 bases and J 4 bases; bases outside gene matches: 6. The germline V gene has CDR1 SGHNT and CDR2 YYREEE (reference sequence).

This clone was counted between two and nine times. Other nucleotide sequences from this sample produce the same CDR3. This chain connects TRBV19 to TRBJ1-1; unclear D gene. The CDR3 sequence is 12 residues long. Germline V gene lookup returns CDR1 LNHDA and CDR2 SQIVND (reference sequence). Trimming removed 5 bases from V and 2 bases from J, with 6 bases in between. The CDR3 sequence: CASSARNTEAFF. CDR3 in DNA: TGTGCCAGTAGTGCGAGAAACACTGAAGCTTTCTTT.

The chain has TRBV9 and TRBJ1-6; the D is unclear. Germline CDR1 SGDLS, CDR2 YYNGEE. Trimming left V 4 bases short and J 12 bases short, with 17 bases between. The CDR3 extends over 14 amino acids. The CDR3 here is CASSPGGPSGPLHF. The CDR3 DNA reads TGTGCCAGCAGCCCCGGAGGGCCTAGCGGACCCCTCCACTTT.

This clone was found a few times. V usage is TRBV24-1 and J usage is TRBJ2-3, with D tentatively TRBD1 (5 bases). This CDR3 region has 12 residues. The germline V and J ends were trimmed by 9 bases and 2 bases, with 8 bases remaining between them. Germline V gene sequence: CDR1 KGHDR, CDR2 SFDVKD. The CDR3 nucleotides read TGTGCCACCCGAGGACACACAGATACGCAGTATTTT. Translated: CATRGHTDTQYF.

In nucleotides, the CDR3 is TGTGCCAGCAGCCCGACACAGAACACTGAAGCTTTCTTT. Translated: CASSPTQNTEAFF. The chain is built from TRBV11-2 and TRBJ1-1; D is unclear. This CDR3 contains 13 residues. Germline CDR1 and CDR2: SGHAT and FQNNGV. Trimming pared 5 bases from V and 1 base from J, leaving 8 bases between.

The chain links TRBV11-2 to TRBJ2-1; possibly TRBD1 for D (6 bases). The CDR3 has 17 amino acids. Germline CDR1 is SGHAT and CDR2 is FQNNGV. Between the trimmed V and J ends, which lost 4 bases and 7 bases, there was a span of 23 bases. The CDR3 DNA reads as TGTGCCAGCAGCTCATACAGGGTGGGGCTTGTGTGGAATGAGCAGTTCTTC. It codes for CASSSYRVGLVWNEQFF.

The V call is TRBV19, the J call TRBJ1-5, with 9 bases matching TRBD1. V shed 6 bases and J 3 bases; nucleotides not matched to a gene: 6. CDR3 size: 15 residues. CDR1 and CDR2 (germline): LNHDA, SQIVND (reference sequence). CDR3 in amino acids: CASRNRGPFNQPQHF. CDR3 DNA sequence: TGTGCCAGTAGGAACAGGGGGCCCTTCAATCAGCCCCAGCATTTT.

The genes are TRBV9 and TRBJ2-7; D may be TRBD2 (6 bases). The V end lost 3 bases, the J end lost 0 bases, and 13 bases lay between the germline ends. This CDR3 has 15 amino acids. Germline CDR1 reads SGDLS; CDR2 reads YYNGEE. Here the CDR3 DNA reads TGTGCCAGCAGCGCCCGGGACTGGGACTCCTACGAGCAGTACTTC. Translation: CASSARDWDSYEQYF. Using reference TRBV9 and TRBJ2-7 for the parts outside the CDR3, the full variable domain is DSGVTQTPKHLITATGQRVTLRCSPRSGDLSVYWYQQSLDQGLQFLIQYYNGEERAKGNILERFSAQQFPDLHSELNLSSLELGDSALYFCASSARDWDSYEQYFGPGTRLTVT.

CDR3 sequence (DNA): TGCGCCAGCAGCGACCGGACTAGCGGGGTCTCTGATACGCAGTATTTT. Its protein is CASSDRTSGVSDTQYF. This rearrangement joins TRBV5-1 to TRBJ2-3; 12 bases agree with TRBD2. V dropped 4 bases and J dropped 6; count of bases not matched to a gene: 9. Germline assignment: CDR1 SGHRS and CDR2 YFSETQ. The CDR3 length is 16 residues. The full variable domain, its missing parts supplied by reference TRBV5-1 and TRBJ2-3, is KAGVTQTPRYLIKTRGQQVTLSCSPISGHRSVSWYQQTPGQGLQFLFEYFSETQRNKGNFPGRFSGRQFSNSRSEMNVSTLELGDSALYLCASSDRTSGVSDTQYFGPGTRLTVL.

V gene TRBV6-2 or TRBV6-3 combines with J gene TRBJ2-7; 11 bases are a match to TRBD1. CDR1 and CDR2 (germline): MNHEY, SVGEGT. V dropped 2 bases and J dropped 7; count of bases not matched to a gene: 10. The CDR3 consists of 16 residues. Written as DNA, the CDR3 is TGTGCCAGCAGTTACCCCGGACAGGGGGCTAAGGGGGAGCAGTACTTC. It yields the protein CASSYPGQGAKGEQYF.

This clone was recorded a few times. The gene calls are TRBV7-2 and TRBJ2-7, with D uncertain. The CDR3 is made up of 10 amino acids. Germline lookup yields CDR1 SGHTA and CDR2 FQGNSA. DNA for the CDR3: TGTGCAATAGGAGAGTACGAGCAGTACTTC. Its protein is CAIGEYEQYF. Together with reference TRBV7-2 and TRBJ2-7, the CDR3 gives the full variable domain: GAGVSQSPSNKVTEKGKDVELRCDPISGHTALYWYRQSLGQGLEFLIYFQGNSAPDKSGLPSDRFSAERTGGSVSTLTIQRTQQEDSAVYLCAIGEYEQYFGPGTRLTVT.

The chain recombines TRBV10-2 with TRBJ1-1; 9 nucleotides line up with TRBD1. V shed 4 bases and J 6 bases; nucleotides not matched to a gene: 12. From germline, CDR1 is WSHSY and CDR2 SAAADI. The CDR3 has 16 amino acids. CDR3 coding DNA: TGCGCCAGCAGTGTTATTTCCGGGACAGGGAGGCCTGAAGCTTTCTTT. Residues: CASSVISGTGRPEAFF.

This clone has more than one count but fewer than ten. J is TRBJ1-2 and V is TRBV14, with D perhaps TRBD1 (6 bases). V lost 5 bases to trimming and J lost 5 bases, with 9 bases between them. The CDR3 is 12 amino acids. Germline values: CDR1 SGHDN, CDR2 FVKESK. CDR3 loop: CASSTTGYGYTF. The CDR3 nucleotides are TGTGCCAGCAGCACCACAGGGTATGGCTACACCTTC.

The CDR3 region has the DNA TGCGCCAGCAGCTCCGGGACTAGCGCGAGTAGCACCGGGGAGCTGTTTTTT. Amino acid sequence: CASSSGTSASSTGELFF. This chain joins TRBV5-1 and TRBJ2-2; 10 bases line up with TRBD2. With 3 bases clipped from V and 4 bases from J, the junction kept 9 bases outside the gene matches. Looked up from germline, CDR1 is SGHRS and CDR2 is YFSETQ. The CDR3 has 17 amino acids. Full variable domain (outside the CDR3, taken from reference TRBV5-1 and TRBJ2-2): KAGVTQTPRYLIKTRGQQVTLSCSPISGHRSVSWYQQTPGQGLQFLFEYFSETQRNKGNFPGRFSGRQFSNSRSEMNVSTLELGDSALYLCASSSGTSASSTGELFFGEGSRLTVL.

The table lists this clone with a count of one. The gene calls are TRBV28 and TRBJ1-2, with D tentatively TRBD1 (6 bases). Trimming shortened V by 5 bases and J by 4 bases, and 20 bases separated the two germline ends. The CDR3 spans 16 residues. The V gene's germline CDR1 is MDHEN and CDR2 SYDVKM. CDR3 loop: CASSPSTGLGGYGYTF. The CDR3 nucleotides are TGTGCCAGCAGTCCTTCGACAGGCTTAGGGGGCTATGGCTACACCTTC.

The V call is TRBV12-5, the J call TRBJ1-1; TRBD1 agrees at 9 bases. The J segment lost 5 bases and the V segment lost 6 bases, leaving 7 bases of the junction unmatched. Germline CDR1 reads LGHNT; CDR2 reads FRNRAP. CDR3 length equals 14 residues. CDR3 sequence: CASGSQGASTEAFF. The CDR3 DNA sequence: TGTGCTAGTGGGTCACAGGGGGCTTCAACTGAAGCTTTCTTT. The whole variable domain, remainder taken from reference TRBV12-5 and TRBJ1-1, is DARVTQTPRHKVTEMGQEVTMRCQPILGHNTVFWYRQTMMQGLELLAYFRNRAPLDDSGMPKDRFSAEMPDATLATLKIQPSEPRDSAVYFCASGSQGASTEAFFGQGTRLTVV.

As concerns this clone: The identical CDR3 is also encoded by other nucleotide sequences in the sample. This chain connects TRBV2 to TRBJ2-7; 12 bases agree with TRBD2. The CDR3 consists of 15 residues. V lost 4 bases to trimming and J lost 1 base; unmatched junction nucleotides: 2. The V gene's germline CDR1 is SNHLY and CDR2 FYNNEI. CDR3: CASSGGLAGSYEQYF. The DNA for the CDR3 is TGTGCCAGCAGTGGGGGACTAGCGGGTTCCTACGAGCAGTACTTC.

This clone was detected a few times. The chain has TRBV5-6 and TRBJ2-7, with D perhaps matching TRBD1 (6 bases). Trimming cost V 4 bases and J 2 bases, with 16 bases left between them. CDR3 size: 15 residues. Germline V gives CDR1 SGHDT, CDR2 YYEEEE. The CDR3 loop is CASSPLQGHTYEQYF. The DNA of the CDR3 is TGTGCCAGCAGCCCCCTACAGGGCCATACCTACGAGCAGTACTTC.

The chain couples TRBV25-1 to TRBJ1-1; 10 positions match TRBD1. V lost 6 bases and J lost 2; bases outside the gene matches: 9. Germline values: CDR1 MGHDK, CDR2 SYGVNS. The CDR3 is 16 residues long. The CDR3 nucleotides read TGTGCCAGCAGATCGACAGGGGGCAATATAAACACTGAAGCTTTCTTT. It codes for CASRSTGGNINTEAFF.

J is TRBJ1-2 and V is TRBV7-9; tentatively, D is TRBD1 (6 bases). The CDR3 consists of 14 residues. V was shortened by 4 bases and J by 2 bases, with 11 bases between the two germline ends. CDR1 is SEHNR and CDR2 is FQNEAQ in the germline V gene (reference sequence). CDR3 sequence (DNA): TGTGCCAGCAGCTACCACAGGGAAAACTATGGCTACACCTTC. Its translation is CASSYHRENYGYTF. Using reference TRBV7-9 and TRBJ1-2 for the parts outside the CDR3, the full variable domain is DTGVSQNPRHKITKRGQNVTFRCDPISEHNRLYWYRQTLGQGPEFLTYFQNEAQLEKSRLLSDRFSAERPKGSFSTLEIQRTEQGDSAMYLCASSYHRENYGYTFGSGTRLTVV.

The chain is built from TRBV4-1 and TRBJ1-1, with a possible D match to TRBD1 (6 bases). The V and J ends lost 2 bases and 5 bases respectively, with 9 bases between them. CDR3 size: 13 residues. Germline lookup yields CDR1 MGHRA and CDR2 YSYEKL. The CDR3 nucleotides read TGCGCCAGCAGCCAAAAAAGGGGGACTGAAGCTTTCTTT. Translated: CASSQKRGTEAFF.

The V gene is TRBV7-9, the J gene TRBJ1-1; the D gene is possibly TRBD1 (6 bases). CDR3 length: 15 amino acids. Germline V CDR1 and CDR2: SEHNR, FQNEAQ (reference sequence). Trimming shortened V by 1 base and J by 0 bases, and 9 bases separated the two germline ends. The CDR3 DNA reads as TGTGCCAGCAGCTTAGGCGGGGGCCTGAACACTGAAGCTTTCTTT. This translates into CASSLGGGLNTEAFF.

The genes are TRBV27 and TRBJ2-3; 9 bases align to TRBD2. The CDR3 covers 13 residues. With V trimmed by 6 bases and J by 6 bases, 4 bases remained unmatched. CDR1 MNHEY and CDR2 SMNVEV come from the germline V gene (reference sequence). DNA for the CDR3: TGTGCCAGCAGGGTTAGCGGGAGCGATACGCAGTATTTT. Protein sequence: CASRVSGSDTQYF.

The CDR3 sequence is CATSRDTSGGQETQYF. The DNA for the CDR3 is TGTGCCACCAGCAGAGATACTAGCGGGGGGCAAGAGACCCAGTACTTC. The rearrangement links TRBV15 to TRBJ2-5, with 12 nucleotides matching TRBD2. Trimming removed 0 bases from V and 2 bases from J; junction bases left unmatched: 1. The CDR3 totals 16 residues. Per germline, CDR1 LNHNV and CDR2 YYDKDF (reference sequence).

The rearrangement uses TRBV7-6 and TRBJ2-5; 12 bases align to TRBD1. This CDR3 is built from 16 residues. V was clipped by 5 bases and J by 5 bases; unmatched bases: 9. Per the germline V gene, CDR1 is SGHVS and CDR2 is FNYEAQ. CDR3 sequence: CASSPNLGQGAETQYF. DNA of the CDR3: TGTGCCAGCAGCCCTAACTTGGGACAGGGGGCTGAGACCCAGTACTTC.

The chain employs TRBV28 and TRBJ2-1; a possible D gene is TRBD2 (5 bases). V lost 5 bases and J lost 5, with 16 bases in between. This CDR3 is 15 amino acids long. In germline, CDR1 is MDHEN, CDR2 SYDVKM. CDR3 in amino acids: CASSPRGIPNNEQFF. CDR3 coding DNA: TGTGCCAGCAGTCCCCGAGGGATACCCAACAATGAGCAGTTCTTC.

This rearrangement joins TRBV10-3 to TRBJ2-7, with D perhaps matching TRBD2 (6 bases). Trimming stripped 4 bases from V and 7 bases from J, with 26 bases between. CDR1 is ENHRY and CDR2 is SYGVKD in the germline V gene. The CDR3 runs to 17 residues. This chain's CDR3 is CAISAVTEGAGKGEQYF. As DNA, the CDR3 is TGTGCCATCAGTGCCGTCACGGAGGGTGCAGGCAAGGGGGAGCAGTACTTC.